This T cell receptor (beta chain) is drawn from a study of shared clonotypes between healthy human individuals. Clones were read by immunoSEQ multiplex PCR, and TCRdb kept only the in-frame ones, dropping some. The sample lists more than 2 million clones, approximately 96% occurring once. There are 15 residues in the CDR3. CDR1 and CDR2 (germline): SGHTA, FQGNSA. V shed 4 bases, J shed 7 bases, and the junction held 8 bases outside the gene matches. The receptor comes from a man aged 18-30 years in good health. The specimen sequenced was naive CD4+ T cells sorted from blood. As for subset: CD45RA+ positively selected. The chain employs TRBV7-2 and TRBJ2-2, with 8 bases that match TRBD1. The CDR3 DNA reads as TGTGCCAGCAGCTCGACAGGGGATAGGTACGGGGAGCTGTTTTTT. It codes for CASSSTGDRYGELFF.